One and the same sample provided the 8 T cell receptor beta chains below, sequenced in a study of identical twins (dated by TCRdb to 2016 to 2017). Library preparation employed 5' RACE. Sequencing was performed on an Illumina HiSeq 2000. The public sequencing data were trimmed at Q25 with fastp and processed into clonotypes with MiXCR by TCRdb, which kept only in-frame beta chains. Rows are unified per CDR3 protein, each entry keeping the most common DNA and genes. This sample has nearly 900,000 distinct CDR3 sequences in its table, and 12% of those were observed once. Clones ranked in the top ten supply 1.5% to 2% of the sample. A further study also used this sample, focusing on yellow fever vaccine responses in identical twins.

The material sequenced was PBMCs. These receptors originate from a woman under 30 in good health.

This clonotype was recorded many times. This CDR3 reads CASTLLGGEPQYF. CDR3 DNA: TGTGCCAGCACCCTATTAGGGGGCGAACCCCAGTATTTT. The chain has TRBV12-3 or TRBV12-4 and TRBJ2-3; 7 bases are shared with TRBD1. The V gene end was trimmed by 7 bases and the J gene end by 12 bases; junction bases not matched to a gene: 13. The CDR3 totals 13 residues.

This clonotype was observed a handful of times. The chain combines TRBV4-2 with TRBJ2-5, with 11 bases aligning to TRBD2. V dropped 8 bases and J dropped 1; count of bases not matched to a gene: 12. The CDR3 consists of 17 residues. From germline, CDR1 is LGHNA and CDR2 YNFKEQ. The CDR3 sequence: CASPTPTSGRLQETQYF. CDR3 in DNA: TGTGCCAGCCCCACCCCAACTAGCGGGAGACTCCAAGAGACCCAGTACTTC.

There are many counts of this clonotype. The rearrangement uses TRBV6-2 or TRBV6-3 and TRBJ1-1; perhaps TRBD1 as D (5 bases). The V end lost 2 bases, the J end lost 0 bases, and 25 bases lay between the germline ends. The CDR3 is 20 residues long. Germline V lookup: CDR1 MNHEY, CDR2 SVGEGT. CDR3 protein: CASSYIRGKTEDRVNTEAFF. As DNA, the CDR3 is TGTGCCAGCAGTTACATTCGCGGGAAGACAGAAGATCGGGTGAACACTGAAGCTTTCTTT.

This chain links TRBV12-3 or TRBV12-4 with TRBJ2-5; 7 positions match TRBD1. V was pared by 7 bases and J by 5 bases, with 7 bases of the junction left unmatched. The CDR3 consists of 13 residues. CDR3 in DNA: TGTGCCAGCAAACGCGGACAGGTCGAGACCCAGTACTTC. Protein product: CASKRGQVETQYF.

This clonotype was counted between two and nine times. The CDR3 nucleotides read TGCAGTGCTATAGGACAGCTAGGCGAGCAGTACGTC. Encoded protein: CSAIGQLGEQYV. The J gene is TRBJ2-7, the V gene TRBV20-1; D is possibly TRBD1 (6 bases). Deletions cut 4 bases from V and 6 bases from J, with 13 bases between. Germline values: CDR1 DFQATT, CDR2 SNEGSKA (reference sequence). The CDR3 is 12 residues long.

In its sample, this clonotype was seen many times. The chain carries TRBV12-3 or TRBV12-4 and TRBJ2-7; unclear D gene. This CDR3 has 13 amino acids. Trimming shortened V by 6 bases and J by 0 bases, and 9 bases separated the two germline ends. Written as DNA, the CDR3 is TGTGCCAGCAGCTTTGGCGGCTCCTACGAGCAGTACTTC. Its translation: CASSFGGSYEQYF.

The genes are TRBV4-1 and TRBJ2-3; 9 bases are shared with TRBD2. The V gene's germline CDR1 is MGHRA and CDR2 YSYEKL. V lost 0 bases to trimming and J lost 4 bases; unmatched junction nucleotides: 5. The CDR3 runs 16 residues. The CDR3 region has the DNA TGCGCCAGCAGCCAAGAGGCTAGCGGGGTGTCAGATACGCAGTATTTT. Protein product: CASSQEASGVSDTQYF.

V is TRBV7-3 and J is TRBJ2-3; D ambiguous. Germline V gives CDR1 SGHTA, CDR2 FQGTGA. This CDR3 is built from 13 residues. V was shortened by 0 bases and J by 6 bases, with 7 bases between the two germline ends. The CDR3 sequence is CASSLTFGDTQYF. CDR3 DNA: TGTGCCAGCAGCTTAACATTTGGGGATACGCAGTATTTT.